This T cell receptor (beta chain) is drawn from a study of blood T cell repertoires in COVID-19. Study as a whole: Acute and convalescent COVID-19 samples came from the United States, Italy and Spain.

The count of this clone is one. A junction end diverges from the germline sequence, so it may reflect a read error. The assay was immunoSEQ multiplex PCR, and TCRdb's table has in-frame clones only and misses some. The sample lists fewer than 130,000 clones, roughly 85% occurring once. CDR3 length: 14 residues. The germline CDR1 and CDR2 sequences are SGHTA and FQGNSA. V is TRBV7-2 and J is TRBJ2-7, with 12 bases fitting TRBD2. Sequenced material: peripheral blood. This receptor was obtained from a woman older than 75 with active or convalescent COVID-19. CDR3 region: CASSLAGGSYEQYF. In DNA form, the CDR3 reads TGTGCCAGCAGCCTAGCGGGAGGGTCCTACGAGCAGTACTTC.